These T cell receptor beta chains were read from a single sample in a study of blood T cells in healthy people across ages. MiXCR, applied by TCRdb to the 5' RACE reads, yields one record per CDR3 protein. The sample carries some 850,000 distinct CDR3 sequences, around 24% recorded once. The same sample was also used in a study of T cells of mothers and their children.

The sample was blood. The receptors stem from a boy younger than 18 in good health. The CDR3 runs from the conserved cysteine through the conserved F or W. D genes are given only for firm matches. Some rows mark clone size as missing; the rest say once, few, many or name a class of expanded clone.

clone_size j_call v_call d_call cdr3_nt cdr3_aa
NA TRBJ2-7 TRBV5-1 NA TGCGCCAGCAGCCGCGAGACAGGTGATTACGAGCAGTACTTC CASSRETGDYEQYF
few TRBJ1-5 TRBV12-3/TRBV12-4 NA TGTGCCAGCAGTGCGGACGGAGGAGCCCAGCATTTT CASSADGGAQHF
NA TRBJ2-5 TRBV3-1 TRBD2 TGTGCCAGCAGCCTTGGGACTATGGGGGAGACCCAGTACTTC CASSLGTMGETQYF
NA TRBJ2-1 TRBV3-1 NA TGTGCCAGCAGCCGTCCGGTAAGCTCCTACAATGAGCAGTTCTTC CASSRPVSSYNEQFF
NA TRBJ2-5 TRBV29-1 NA TGCAGCGTTGCAGGGGCAGACCAAGAGACCCAGTACTTC CSVAGADQETQYF
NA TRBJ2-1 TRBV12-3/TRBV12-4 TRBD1 TGTGCCAGCAGGTCGGGACAGGGAAATGAGCAGTTCTTC CASRSGQGNEQFF
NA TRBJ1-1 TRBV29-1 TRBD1 TGCAGCGTCGGACAGGGAAACACTGAAGCTTTCTTT CSVGQGNTEAFF
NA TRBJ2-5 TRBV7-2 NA TGTGCCAGCAGCCCTATAGCGGTCCAAGAGACCCAGTACTTC CASSPIAVQETQYF
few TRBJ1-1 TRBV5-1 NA TGCGCCAGCATACCTGGGACCGTGAACACTGAAGCTTTCTTT CASIPGTVNTEAFF
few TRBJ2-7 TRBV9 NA TGTGCCAGCAGCCGGGACGGGAACTACGAGCAGTACTTC CASSRDGNYEQYF
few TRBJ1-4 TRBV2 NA TGTGCCAGCAGTGCCCTGACCAGTAATGAAAAACTGTTTTTT CASSALTSNEKLFF
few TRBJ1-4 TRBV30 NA TGTGCCTGGAGGCCCAATTATGAAAAACTGTTTTTT CAWRPNYEKLFF
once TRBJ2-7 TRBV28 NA TGTGCCAGCAGTTCCCTCCTCGACATCAGCTCCTACGAGCAGTACTTC CASSSLLDISSYEQYF
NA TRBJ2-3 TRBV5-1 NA TGCGCCAGCAGCCCCCCGGCTCCTTCTAGCACAGATACGCAGTATTTT CASSPPAPSSTDTQYF
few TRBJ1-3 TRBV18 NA TGTGCCAGCTCATCTACCGGGCCCGGCTCTGGAAACACCATATATTTT CASSSTGPGSGNTIYF
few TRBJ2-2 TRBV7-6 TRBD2 TGTGCCAGCAGCCCGACTAGCGGTAACACCGGGGAGCTGTTTTTT CASSPTSGNTGELFF
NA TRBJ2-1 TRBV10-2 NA TGCGCCAGCAGTGATGGACCCTCCTACAATGAGCAGTTCTTC CASSDGPSYNEQFF
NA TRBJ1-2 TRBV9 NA TGTGCCAGCAGCATCAGGGATACTAACTATGGCTACACCTTC CASSIRDTNYGYTF
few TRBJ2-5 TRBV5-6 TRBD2 TGTGCCAGCAGCCAGGCTCCCGGGGGGGAGACCCAGTACTTC CASSQAPGGETQYF
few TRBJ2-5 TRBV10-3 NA TGTGCCATCTTAGAGACCCAGTACTTC CAILETQYF
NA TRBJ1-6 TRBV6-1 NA TGTGCCAGCAGCTCATACCCGGGTCTACTCGCTTCACCCCTCCACTTT CASSSYPGLLASPLHF
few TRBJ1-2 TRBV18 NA TGTGCCAGCTCACCTACAGGGCTAGGGACCTATGGAGGCTACACCTTC CASSPTGLGTYGGYTF
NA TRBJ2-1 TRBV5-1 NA TGCGCCAGCAGCTTGGTGGGGACTGTCTATAATGAGCAGTTCTTC CASSLVGTVYNEQFF
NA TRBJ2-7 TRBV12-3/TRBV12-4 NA TGTGCCAGCAGGCCCGGGGGTTGGCTTGACGAGCAGTACTTC CASRPGGWLDEQYF
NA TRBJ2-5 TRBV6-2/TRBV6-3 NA TGTGCCAGCAGTTACTCTGGCAGCCCTTCGGGAGAGACCCAGTACTTC CASSYSGSPSGETQYF
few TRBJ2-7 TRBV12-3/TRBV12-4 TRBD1 TGTGCCAGCAGTACGGCGACAGGGACCTACGAGCAGTACTTC CASSTATGTYEQYF
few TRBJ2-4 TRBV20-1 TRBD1 TGCAGTGCTAGATCCTCCGGGACAGGGACCAAAAACATTCAGTACTTC CSARSSGTGTKNIQYF
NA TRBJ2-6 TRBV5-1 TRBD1 TGCGCCAGCAGGAGGGACAGTCAGGGAGGGGCCAACGTCCTGACTTTC CASRRDSQGGANVLTF
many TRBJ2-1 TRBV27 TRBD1 TGTGCCAGCATCCCCGGGACAGGGACCAACAATGAGCAGTTCTTC CASIPGTGTNNEQFF
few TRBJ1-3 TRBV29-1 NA TGCAGCCAACCCTATAAAGCCCTCAAACAGAGCTCTGGAAACACCATATATTTT CSQPYKALKQSSGNTIYF
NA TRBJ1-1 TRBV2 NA TGTGCCAGCATTGTTGAGGGAGTGAACACTGAAGCTTTCTTT CASIVEGVNTEAFF
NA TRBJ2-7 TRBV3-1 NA TGTGCCAGCAGCCCAACCGGGCTGCCCTACGAGCAGTACTTC CASSPTGLPYEQYF
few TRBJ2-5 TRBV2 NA TGTGCCAGCAGTGGGGATTTTCGGCGGGGCCCCCAGGAGACCCAGTACTTC CASSGDFRRGPQETQYF
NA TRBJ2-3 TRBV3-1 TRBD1 TGTGCCAGCAGCCCTTACAGGGGAGCAGATACGCAGTATTTT CASSPYRGADTQYF
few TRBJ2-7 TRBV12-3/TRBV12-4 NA TGTGCCAGCAGTTTAGGGCGGACCCTCTACGAGCAGTACTTC CASSLGRTLYEQYF
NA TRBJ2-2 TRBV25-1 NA TGTGCCAGCATCGAGGACGGAGGGAGGGAGCTGTTTTTT CASIEDGGRELFF
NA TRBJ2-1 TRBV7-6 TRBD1 TGTGCCAGCAGCTTACGGGGGACCGGGACAGGGTACTACAATGAGCAGTTCTTC CASSLRGTGTGYYNEQFF